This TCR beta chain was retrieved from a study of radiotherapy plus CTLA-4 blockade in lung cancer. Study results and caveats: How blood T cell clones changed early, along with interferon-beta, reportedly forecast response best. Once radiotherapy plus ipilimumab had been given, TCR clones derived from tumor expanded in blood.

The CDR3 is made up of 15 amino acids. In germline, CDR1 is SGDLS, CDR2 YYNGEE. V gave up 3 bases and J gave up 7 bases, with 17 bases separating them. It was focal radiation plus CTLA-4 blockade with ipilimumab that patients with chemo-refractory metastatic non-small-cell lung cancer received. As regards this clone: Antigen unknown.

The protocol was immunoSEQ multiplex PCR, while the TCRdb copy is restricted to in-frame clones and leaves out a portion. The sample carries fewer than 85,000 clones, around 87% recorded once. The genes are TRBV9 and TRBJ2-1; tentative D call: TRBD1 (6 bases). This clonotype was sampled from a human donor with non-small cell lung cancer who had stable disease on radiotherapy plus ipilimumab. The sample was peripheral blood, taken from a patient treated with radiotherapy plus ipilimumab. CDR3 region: CASSAPQGGSNEQFF. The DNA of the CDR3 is TGTGCCAGCAGCGCCCCACAGGGTGGCTCTAATGAGCAGTTCTTC.